The rows below give T cell receptor beta chains drawn from one sample of a study of Ad26.COV2.S vaccination and SARS-CoV-2 variants. TCRdb keeps only in-frame clones here, not all; method: immunoSEQ multiplex PCR. This table has roughly 460,000 clones, approximately 90% appearing once. This material consisted of peripheral blood, taken in a trial of Ad26.COV2.S vaccine versus placebo. The receptors were gathered from a person between 18 and 65 years old who received the Ad26.COV2.S COVID-19 vaccine or a placebo. Both conserved end residues are part of each CDR3. D genes are given only for firm matches. Rows may omit the clone size; those that give it use once, few, many or a size class.

abundance: -; v_gene: TRBV6-2/TRBV6-3; d_gene: -; j_gene: TRBJ2-7; CDR3aa: CASSDHEQYF; CDR3nt: TGTGCCAGCAGCGATCACGAGCAGTACTTC
abundance: -; v_gene: TRBV14; d_gene: -; j_gene: TRBJ2-1; CDR3aa: CASSQGGRNEQFF; CDR3nt: TGTGCCAGCAGCCAAGGAGGAAGGAATGAGCAGTTCTTC
abundance: -; v_gene: TRBV6-5; d_gene: TRBD1; j_gene: TRBJ1-1; CDR3aa: CASSYGLGTVNTEAFF; CDR3nt: TGTGCCAGCAGTTACGGATTGGGGACAGTGAACACTGAAGCTTTCTTT
abundance: -; v_gene: TRBV9; d_gene: -; j_gene: TRBJ2-1; CDR3aa: CASSPPGWSSNEQFF; CDR3nt: TGTGCCAGCTCCCCTCCGGGGTGGTCAAGCAATGAGCAGTTCTTC
abundance: -; v_gene: TRBV5-8; d_gene: TRBD1; j_gene: TRBJ1-2; CDR3aa: CASSPDRVYGYTF; CDR3nt: TGTGCCAGCAGCCCGGACAGGGTCTATGGCTACACCTTC
abundance: -; v_gene: TRBV4-1; d_gene: TRBD2; j_gene: TRBJ2-3; CDR3aa: CASSQARSSSGSTDTQYF; CDR3nt: TGCGCCAGCAGCCAAGCGCGCTCTTCTAGCGGTAGCACAGATACGCAGTATTTT
abundance: -; v_gene: TRBV19; d_gene: -; j_gene: TRBJ2-3; CDR3aa: CASSKWAGATDTQYF; CDR3nt: TGTGCCAGTAGTAAGTGGGCAGGGGCAACAGATACGCAGTATTTT
abundance: -; v_gene: TRBV5-1; d_gene: TRBD1; j_gene: TRBJ2-5; CDR3aa: CASSRTGQGETQYF; CDR3nt: TGCGCCAGCAGCCGAACCGGACAGGGGGAGACCCAGTACTTC
abundance: -; v_gene: TRBV21-1; d_gene: -; j_gene: TRBJ2-3; CDR3aa: CASTPVRQGIVDTQYF; CDR3nt: TGTGCCAGCACCCCCGTGCGGCAGGGAATAGTAGATACGCAGTATTTT
abundance: -; v_gene: TRBV27; d_gene: -; j_gene: TRBJ2-3; CDR3aa: CASSLSTYTDTQYF; CDR3nt: TGTGCCAGCAGTTTATCGACATACACAGATACGCAGTATTTT
abundance: -; v_gene: TRBV28; d_gene: TRBD1; j_gene: TRBJ1-5; CDR3aa: CASSFSGTGAISNQPQHF; CDR3nt: TGTGCCAGCAGTTTCTCCGGGACAGGGGCTATTAGCAATCAGCCCCAGCATTTT
abundance: -; v_gene: TRBV27; d_gene: -; j_gene: TRBJ1-2; CDR3aa: CASSPDSGIHYGYTF; CDR3nt: TGTGCCAGCAGTCCAGATTCAGGCATCCACTATGGCTACACCTTC
abundance: -; v_gene: TRBV14; d_gene: -; j_gene: TRBJ2-7; CDR3aa: CASSRGVLNQYF; CDR3nt: TGTGCCAGCAGCCGAGGGGTTTTGAATCAGTACTTC
abundance: -; v_gene: TRBV6-5; d_gene: TRBD1; j_gene: TRBJ1-5; CDR3aa: CASTDRGNNQPQHF; CDR3nt: TGTGCCAGCACCGACAGGGGTAACAATCAGCCCCAGCATTTT
abundance: once; v_gene: TRBV6-5; d_gene: -; j_gene: TRBJ2-5; CDR3aa: CASSLGQTQYF; CDR3nt: TGTGCCAGCAGTTTGGGCCAGACCCAGTACTTC
abundance: -; v_gene: TRBV27; d_gene: TRBD2; j_gene: TRBJ2-1; CDR3aa: CASRYSGRGSEQFF; CDR3nt: TGTGCCAGCAGGTATAGCGGGAGAGGTAGTGAGCAGTTCTTC
abundance: -; v_gene: TRBV7-9; d_gene: -; j_gene: TRBJ1-2; CDR3aa: CASSLLETYGYTF; CDR3nt: TGTGCCAGCAGCCTACTCGAAACGTATGGCTACACCTTC
abundance: -; v_gene: TRBV28; d_gene: -; j_gene: TRBJ2-1; CDR3aa: CASIRGRDNEQFF; CDR3nt: TGTGCCAGCATCAGGGGGAGGGACAATGAGCAGTTCTTC
abundance: -; v_gene: TRBV19; d_gene: -; j_gene: TRBJ1-4; CDR3aa: CASSRTVLGEKLFF; CDR3nt: TGTGCCAGTAGTAGGACAGTCCTAGGTGAAAAACTGTTTTTT
abundance: -; v_gene: TRBV12-3/TRBV12-4; d_gene: -; j_gene: TRBJ2-2; CDR3aa: CASSTNTGELFF; CDR3nt: TGTGCCAGCAGCACTAACACCGGGGAGCTGTTTTTT
abundance: -; v_gene: TRBV27; d_gene: -; j_gene: TRBJ2-7; CDR3aa: CASSLDLYEQYF; CDR3nt: TGTGCCAGCAGTTTGGACCTCTACGAGCAGTACTTC
abundance: -; v_gene: TRBV3-1/TRBV3-2; d_gene: TRBD2; j_gene: TRBJ2-1; CDR3aa: CASSQDPLLAGGYNEQFF; CDR3nt: TGTGCCAGCAGCCAAGACCCCTTACTAGCGGGGGGGTACAATGAGCAGTTCTTC
abundance: -; v_gene: TRBV5-1; d_gene: -; j_gene: TRBJ2-3; CDR3aa: CASSSYSTDTQYF; CDR3nt: TGCGCCAGCAGCTCGTATAGCACAGATACGCAGTATTTT
abundance: -; v_gene: TRBV4-3; d_gene: -; j_gene: TRBJ2-3; CDR3aa: CASREQLVTGGTDTQYF; CDR3nt: TGCGCCAGCAGGGAGCAACTAGTGACGGGCGGCACAGATACGCAGTATTTT
abundance: -; v_gene: TRBV19; d_gene: -; j_gene: TRBJ1-1; CDR3aa: CASSSRLTTEAFF; CDR3nt: TGTGCCAGTAGTTCCCGACTGACCACTGAAGCTTTCTTT
abundance: -; v_gene: TRBV7-9; d_gene: -; j_gene: TRBJ1-2; CDR3aa: CASSSPAANYGYTF; CDR3nt: TGTGCCAGCAGCTCCCCAGCGGCTAACTATGGCTACACCTTC
abundance: few; v_gene: TRBV6-2/TRBV6-3; d_gene: TRBD1; j_gene: TRBJ1-2; CDR3aa: CASSPRDRGDNYGYTF; CDR3nt: TGTGCCAGCAGTCCGCGGGACAGGGGCGATAACTATGGCTACACCTTC
abundance: -; v_gene: TRBV6-5; d_gene: -; j_gene: TRBJ1-2; CDR3aa: CASIGTVLNYGYTF; CDR3nt: TGTGCCAGCATAGGAACCGTCCTGAACTATGGCTACACCTTC
abundance: -; v_gene: TRBV6-5; d_gene: -; j_gene: TRBJ1-5; CDR3aa: CASRRTSGTAQPQHF; CDR3nt: TGTGCCAGCAGAAGAACGTCTGGGACGGCTCAGCCCCAGCATTTT
abundance: -; v_gene: TRBV5-6; d_gene: -; j_gene: TRBJ1-6; CDR3aa: CASSQAGGKSPLHF; CDR3nt: TGTGCCAGCAGCCAGGCCGGGGGAAAATCACCCCTCCACTTT
abundance: -; v_gene: TRBV20-1; d_gene: -; j_gene: TRBJ1-2; CDR3aa: CSAAGDGYTF; CDR3nt: TGCAGTGCTGCAGGGGACGGCTACACCTTC
abundance: -; v_gene: TRBV27; d_gene: -; j_gene: TRBJ1-6; CDR3aa: CASSPGQPNSPLHF; CDR3nt: TGTGCCAGCAGTCCGGGACAACCTAATTCACCCCTCCACTTT
abundance: -; v_gene: TRBV7-2; d_gene: -; j_gene: TRBJ1-1; CDR3aa: CASSLGSGTPNTEAFF; CDR3nt: TGTGCCAGCAGCTTAGGATCCGGGACACCAAACACTGAAGCTTTCTTT
abundance: -; v_gene: TRBV19; d_gene: -; j_gene: TRBJ1-1; CDR3aa: CASSTLQGRTEAFF; CDR3nt: TGTGCCAGTAGTACACTACAGGGTCGCACTGAAGCTTTCTTT
abundance: -; v_gene: TRBV29-1; d_gene: -; j_gene: TRBJ1-1; CDR3aa: CSVGNQGVGLVAEAFF; CDR3nt: TGCAGCGTGGGAAACCAGGGTGTGGGCTTGGTCGCTGAAGCTTTCTTT
abundance: -; v_gene: TRBV3-1/TRBV3-2; d_gene: -; j_gene: TRBJ1-2; CDR3aa: CASSQEGPRKGYTF; CDR3nt: TGTGCCAGCAGCCAAGAAGGACCGCGAAAAGGCTACACCTTC
abundance: -; v_gene: TRBV6-1; d_gene: -; j_gene: TRBJ1-1; CDR3aa: CASSEAVRIQNTEAFF; CDR3nt: TGTGCCAGCAGTGAAGCGGTGCGGATACAGAACACTGAAGCTTTCTTT
abundance: -; v_gene: TRBV3-1/TRBV3-2; d_gene: -; j_gene: TRBJ1-1; CDR3aa: CASSHQSWSGTEAFF; CDR3nt: TGTGCCAGCAGCCACCAAAGTTGGTCGGGCACTGAAGCTTTCTTT
abundance: -; v_gene: TRBV29-1; d_gene: -; j_gene: TRBJ1-2; CDR3aa: CSVEGSWGGYGYTF; CDR3nt: TGCAGCGTTGAAGGGTCTTGGGGGGGGTATGGCTACACCTTC
abundance: -; v_gene: TRBV7-9; d_gene: -; j_gene: TRBJ1-1; CDR3aa: CASSLGLWGTEAFF; CDR3nt: TGTGCCAGCAGCTTAGGATTATGGGGGACTGAAGCTTTCTTT
abundance: -; v_gene: TRBV12-5; d_gene: -; j_gene: TRBJ2-2; CDR3aa: CASGPFTGELFF; CDR3nt: TGTGCTAGTGGTCCCTTTACCGGGGAGCTGTTTTTT
abundance: few; v_gene: TRBV6-6; d_gene: TRBD1; j_gene: TRBJ1-2; CDR3aa: CASRISEGQPYGYTF; CDR3nt: TGTGCCAGCAGAATATCAGAGGGACAGCCGTACGGCTACACCTTC
abundance: -; v_gene: TRBV27; d_gene: -; j_gene: TRBJ2-1; CDR3aa: CASSLSGEQFF; CDR3nt: TGTGCCAGCAGTTTATCAGGCGAGCAGTTCTTC
abundance: -; v_gene: TRBV30; d_gene: TRBD1; j_gene: TRBJ1-3; CDR3aa: CAQGPGTGAGNTIYF; CDR3nt: TGTGCCCAGGGGCCCGGGACAGGGGCCGGAAACACCATATATTTT
abundance: once; v_gene: TRBV18; d_gene: -; j_gene: TRBJ2-7; CDR3aa: CASSPSSYEQYF; CDR3nt: TGTGCCAGCTCCCCCAGCTCCTACGAGCAGTACTTC
abundance: -; v_gene: TRBV6-5; d_gene: -; j_gene: TRBJ2-1; CDR3aa: CASNSGPNYNEQFF; CDR3nt: TGTGCCAGCAACTCGGGACCCAACTACAATGAGCAGTTCTTC
abundance: -; v_gene: TRBV6-5; d_gene: TRBD2; j_gene: TRBJ2-5; CDR3aa: CASSAGLAGPETQYF; CDR3nt: TGTGCCAGCAGCGCAGGACTAGCGGGTCCAGAGACCCAGTACTTC
abundance: -; v_gene: TRBV7-2; d_gene: TRBD1; j_gene: TRBJ1-2; CDR3aa: CASSVTGWYGYTF; CDR3nt: TGTGCCAGCAGCGTGACAGGGTGGTATGGCTACACCTTC